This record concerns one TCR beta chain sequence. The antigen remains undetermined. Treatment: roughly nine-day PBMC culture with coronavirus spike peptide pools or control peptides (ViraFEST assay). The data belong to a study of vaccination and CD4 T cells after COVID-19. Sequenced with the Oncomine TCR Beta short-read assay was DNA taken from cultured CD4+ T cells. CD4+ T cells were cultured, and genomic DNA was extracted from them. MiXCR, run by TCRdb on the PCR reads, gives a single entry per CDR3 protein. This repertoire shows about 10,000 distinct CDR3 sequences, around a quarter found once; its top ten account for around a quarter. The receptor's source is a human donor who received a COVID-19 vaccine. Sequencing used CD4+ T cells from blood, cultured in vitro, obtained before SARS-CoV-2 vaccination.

CDR3 coding DNA: TGTGCCAGCAGCCAAGTAGGCACATATCTCAATGAGCAGTTCTTC. Translating gives CASSQVGTYLNEQFF. The chain recombines TRBV14 with TRBJ2-1; no clear D gene. V was cut by 1 base and J by 6 bases, with 13 bases left in between. This CDR3 spans 15 amino acids. Germline loops: CDR1 SGHDN, CDR2 FVKESK.